Included here is one TCR beta chain sequence, with context. This clonotype was observed at least ten times. The specificity of this receptor is unknown. The input lacks base qualities; no much larger clone sits a single base away. The data are from a study of Graves' ophthalmopathy and Graves' hyperthyroidism (dated by TCRdb to between 2018 and 2020). Broadly, across the study: Peripheral blood was collected at initial diagnosis, prior to any treatment. A discovery set of 95 to 100 patients (roughly 43 ophthalmopathy, 55 to 60 stable hyperthyroidism) was enrolled to explore V-J signatures distinguishing ophthalmopathy from hyperthyroidism. TCR beta repertoire signatures were used to distinguish Graves' ophthalmopathy from Graves' hyperthyroidism and to predict progression to ophthalmopathy. The 95 to 100 discovery patients were randomly split 7:3 into training and test sets. The independent validation cohort included about 19 hyperthyroidism patients plus 17 patients who later progressed from hyperthyroidism to ophthalmopathy. In total, around 140 blood samples were TCR-sequenced: under 45 ophthalmopathy, approximately 80 hyperthyroidism and 17 hyperthyroidism-to-ophthalmopathy patients. After sampling, hyperthyroidism patients received methimazole starting at 30 mg daily, and ophthalmopathy patients received high-dose intravenous methylprednisolone. In roughly 6 hyperthyroidism patients, the T-cell repertoires found in thyroid tissue were compared with those found in blood.

V is reduced by 6 bases and J by 3 bases, leaving a spacing of 8 bases between them. The CDR3 has 12 amino acids, counting the end cysteine and phenylalanine. The entry retains the CDR3 DNA only, 36 bases that are in frame from base 1. A patient counted as having stable hyperthyroidism if there was no progression to ophthalmopathy within 18 months of follow-up. Hyperthyroidism patients were newly diagnosed, were aged 18 to 65 years, and had a disease duration under 2 months. Patients were excluded if they had other autoimmune diseases, uncontrolled infections, pregnancy or lactation. Diagnosis was based on clinical symptoms, serum thyroxine, TRAb, thyroid ultrasound and orbital computed tomography. PBMCs were isolated from about 9.2 ml of fresh peripheral blood by Ficoll-Paque density gradient centrifugation. Trizol reagent was used to extract the total RNA, and its quality was then checked on an Agilent 2100 Bioanalyzer.

Findings and caveats that apply to the study as a whole: In validation, the model predicted ophthalmopathy progression with over 60% sensitivity and approximately 75% specificity; some twelve predicted patients were CT-confirmed with GO in a median of around 6 months. In cross-validation, the 13-signature model distinguished ophthalmopathy from stable hyperthyroidism with just over 85% sensitivity and around 84% specificity, while in the test set the corresponding values were 80% and 75%. Most of the expanded thyroid clonotypes with a frequency above 0.001 were also detected in blood, and it was suggested that the thyroid immune response may be reflected by blood repertoires. No statistical method was used to set the sample size in advance, and the investigators knew which group each participant was assigned to.

For repertoire sequencing, TCR beta CDR3 regions were amplified from RNA transcripts. The first round was an RT-PCR using HTBI primers with the Qiagen OneStep RT-PCR kit, and this first round was followed by a second-round multiplex PCR, then size selection and purification. Libraries were sequenced on an Illumina HiSeq2000 using paired-end 100 bp reads. In the authors' own workflow: SOAPnuke was used to process the reads, removing any read that contained adapters or uncalled bases, had a mean Phred below 15, or lacked an exact match to the constant primer or identifier. COPE v1.2.5 was used to merge the high-quality paired reads. Each unique nucleotide sequence was treated as a clonotype, and MiTCR v1.1 was used to align the clonotypes to the IMGT TRB V, D and J references. Only V-J combinations with frequency above 0.0001 were analysed, covering around 99% of repertoires. For each V-J combination, a TCR clonal expansion and chaos score was defined as F50 clonal expansion divided by the chaos observed in the TCRdist matrix. Welch's t-statistics and random forest were used to reduce the features to about twelve V-J combinations, which were then used as input to a naive Bayes classifier. Thyroid-blood repertoire similarity was quantified with the Morisita-Horn index. In TCRdb, the public reads were trimmed at Q25 with fastp and aligned with MiXCR, with productive beta chains retained. Duplicate CDR3 protein sequences are folded into a single record with the most common DNA and genes. The V and J calls were not made by the authors but by TCRdb's processing. The sample table holds some 380,000 distinct CDR3 sequences, of which just over 15% were seen once. Together, the top ten hold roughly 7% of the sample.

In this chain, TRBV12-3 or TRBV12-4 is recombined with TRBJ1-2, with the D gene not confidently named. This TCR was recovered from a woman between 18 and 29 years old with stable Graves' hyperthyroidism. Donor details come from another sample of the same person, matched by shared clones. The sequenced material came from peripheral blood. The CDR3 is CASSPGHYGYTF. The DNA reads TGTGCCAGCAGCCCCGGACACTATGGCTACACCTTC.